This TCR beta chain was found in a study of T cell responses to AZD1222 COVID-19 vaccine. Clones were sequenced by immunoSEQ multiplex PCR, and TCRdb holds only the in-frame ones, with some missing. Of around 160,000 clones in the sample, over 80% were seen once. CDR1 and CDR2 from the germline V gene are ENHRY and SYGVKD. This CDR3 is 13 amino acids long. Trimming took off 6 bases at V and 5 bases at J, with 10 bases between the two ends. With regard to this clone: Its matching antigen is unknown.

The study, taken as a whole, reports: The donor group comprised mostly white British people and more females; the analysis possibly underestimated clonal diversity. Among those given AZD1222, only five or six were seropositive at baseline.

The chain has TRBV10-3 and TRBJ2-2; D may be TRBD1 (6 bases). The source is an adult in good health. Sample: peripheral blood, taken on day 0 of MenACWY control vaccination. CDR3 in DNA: TGTGCCATCAGGGTAGGACAGACCGGGGAGCTGTTTTTT. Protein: CAIRVGQTGELFF.